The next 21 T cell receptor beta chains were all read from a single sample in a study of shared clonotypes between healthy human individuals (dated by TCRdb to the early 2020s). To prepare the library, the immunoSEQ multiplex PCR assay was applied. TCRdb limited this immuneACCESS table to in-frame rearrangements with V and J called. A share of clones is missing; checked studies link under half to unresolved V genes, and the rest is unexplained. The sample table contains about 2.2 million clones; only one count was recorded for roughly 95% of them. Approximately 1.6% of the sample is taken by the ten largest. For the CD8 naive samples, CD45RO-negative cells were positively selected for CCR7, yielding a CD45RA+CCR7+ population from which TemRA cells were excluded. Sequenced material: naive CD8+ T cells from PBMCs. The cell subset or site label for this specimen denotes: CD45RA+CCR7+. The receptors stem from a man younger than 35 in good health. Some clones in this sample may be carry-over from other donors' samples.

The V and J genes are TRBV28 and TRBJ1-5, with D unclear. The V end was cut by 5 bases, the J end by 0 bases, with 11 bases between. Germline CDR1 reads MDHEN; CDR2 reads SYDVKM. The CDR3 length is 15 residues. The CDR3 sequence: CASSPQENSNQPQHF. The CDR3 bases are TGTGCCAGCAGTCCCCAGGAGAATAGCAATCAGCCCCAGCATTTT.

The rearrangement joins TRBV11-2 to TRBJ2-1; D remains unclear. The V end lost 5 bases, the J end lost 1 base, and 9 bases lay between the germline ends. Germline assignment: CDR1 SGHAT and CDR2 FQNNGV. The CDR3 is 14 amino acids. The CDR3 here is CASSPLGSYNEQFF. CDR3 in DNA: TGTGCCAGCAGCCCACTCGGGTCCTACAATGAGCAGTTCTTC.

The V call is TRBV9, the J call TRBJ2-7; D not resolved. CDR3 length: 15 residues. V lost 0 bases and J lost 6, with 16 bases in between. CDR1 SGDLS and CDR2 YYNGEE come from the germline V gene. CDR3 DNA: TGTGCCAGCAGCGTAGGGGGAACAGAATCAAGCGAGCAGTACTTC. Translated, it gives CASSVGGTESSEQYF.

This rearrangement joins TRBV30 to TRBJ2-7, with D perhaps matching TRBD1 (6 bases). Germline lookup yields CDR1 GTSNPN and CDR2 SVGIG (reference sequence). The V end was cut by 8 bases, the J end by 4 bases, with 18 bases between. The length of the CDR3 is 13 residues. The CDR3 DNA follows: TGTGCCGGAGTGTTTGGGGGCGGGTACGAGCAGTACTTC. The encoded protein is CAGVFGGGYEQYF.

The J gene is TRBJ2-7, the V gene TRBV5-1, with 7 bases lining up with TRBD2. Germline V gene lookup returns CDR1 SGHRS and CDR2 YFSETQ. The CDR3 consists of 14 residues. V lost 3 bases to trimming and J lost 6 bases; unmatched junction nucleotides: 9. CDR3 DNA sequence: TGCGCCAGCAGCTACCGGGACTATCGAGCCGAGCAGTACTTC. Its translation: CASSYRDYRAEQYF.

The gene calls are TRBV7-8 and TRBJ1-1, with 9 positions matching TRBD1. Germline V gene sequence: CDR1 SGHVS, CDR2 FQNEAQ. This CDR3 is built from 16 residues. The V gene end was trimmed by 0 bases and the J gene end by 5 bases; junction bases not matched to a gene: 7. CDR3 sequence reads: CASSLAWTGVRTEAFF. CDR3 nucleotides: TGTGCCAGCAGCTTAGCTTGGACAGGGGTACGGACTGAAGCTTTCTTT.

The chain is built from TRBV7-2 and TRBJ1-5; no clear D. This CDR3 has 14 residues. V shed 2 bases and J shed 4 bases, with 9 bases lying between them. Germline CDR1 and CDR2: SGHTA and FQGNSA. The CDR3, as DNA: TGTGCCAGCAGCTTAAGAACTGCGAATCAGCCCCAGCATTTT. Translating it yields CASSLRTANQPQHF.

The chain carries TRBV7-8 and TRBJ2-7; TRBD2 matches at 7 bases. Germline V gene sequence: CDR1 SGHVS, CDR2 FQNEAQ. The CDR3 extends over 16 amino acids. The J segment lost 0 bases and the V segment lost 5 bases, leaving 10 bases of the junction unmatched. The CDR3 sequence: CASSPPGLADSYEQYF. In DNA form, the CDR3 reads TGTGCCAGCAGCCCCCCCGGGCTAGCGGACTCCTACGAGCAGTACTTC.

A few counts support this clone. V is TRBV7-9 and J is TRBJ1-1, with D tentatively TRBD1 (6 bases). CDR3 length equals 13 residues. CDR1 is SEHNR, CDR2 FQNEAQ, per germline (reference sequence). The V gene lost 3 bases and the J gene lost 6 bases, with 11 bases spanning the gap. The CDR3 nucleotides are TGTGCCAGCAGCTTGGGGGGGCCTCCTGAAGCTTTCTTT. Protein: CASSLGGPPEAFF. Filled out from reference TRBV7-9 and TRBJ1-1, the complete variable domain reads DTGVSQNPRHKITKRGQNVTFRCDPISEHNRLYWYRQTLGQGPEFLTYFQNEAQLEKSRLLSDRFSAERPKGSFSTLEIQRTEQGDSAMYLCASSLGGPPEAFFGQGTRLTVV.

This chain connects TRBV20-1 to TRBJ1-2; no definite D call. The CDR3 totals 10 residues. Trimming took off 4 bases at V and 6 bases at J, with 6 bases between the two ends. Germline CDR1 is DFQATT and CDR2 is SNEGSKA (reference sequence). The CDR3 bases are TGCAGTGCTAAGATCGATGGCTACACCTTC. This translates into CSAKIDGYTF.

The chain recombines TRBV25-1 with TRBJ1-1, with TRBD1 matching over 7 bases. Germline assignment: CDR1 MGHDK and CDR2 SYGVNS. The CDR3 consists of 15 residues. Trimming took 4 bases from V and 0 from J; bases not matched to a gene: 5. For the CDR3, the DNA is TGTGCCAGCAGTGCTACAGGGGTCATGAACACTGAAGCTTTCTTT. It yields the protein CASSATGVMNTEAFF. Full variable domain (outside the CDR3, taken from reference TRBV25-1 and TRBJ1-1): EADIYQTPRYLVIGTGKKITLECSQTMGHDKMYWYQQDPGMELHLIHYSYGVNSTEKGDLSSESTVSRIRTEHFPLTLESARPSHTSQYLCASSATGVMNTEAFFGQGTRLTVV.

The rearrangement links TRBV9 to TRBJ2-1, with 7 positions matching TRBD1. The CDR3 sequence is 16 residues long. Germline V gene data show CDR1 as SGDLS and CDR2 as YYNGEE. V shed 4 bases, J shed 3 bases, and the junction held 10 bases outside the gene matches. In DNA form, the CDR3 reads TGTGCCAGCAGCTCCAGACAGGGAGTCCTCTACAATGAGCAGTTCTTC. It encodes CASSSRQGVLYNEQFF.

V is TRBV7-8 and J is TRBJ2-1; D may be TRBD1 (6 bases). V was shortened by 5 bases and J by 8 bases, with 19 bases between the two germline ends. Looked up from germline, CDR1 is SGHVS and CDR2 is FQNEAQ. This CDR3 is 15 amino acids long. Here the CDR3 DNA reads TGTGCCAGCAGCATGAAACAGGGTCCAGTCCATGAGCAGTTCTTC. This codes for CASSMKQGPVHEQFF.

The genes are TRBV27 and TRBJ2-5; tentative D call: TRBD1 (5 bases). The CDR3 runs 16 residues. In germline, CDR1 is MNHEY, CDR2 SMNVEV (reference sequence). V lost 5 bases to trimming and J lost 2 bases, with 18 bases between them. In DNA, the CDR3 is TGTGCCAGCAGTCCGCCGATGGACAACAATCAAGAGACCCAGTACTTC. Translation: CASSPPMDNNQETQYF.

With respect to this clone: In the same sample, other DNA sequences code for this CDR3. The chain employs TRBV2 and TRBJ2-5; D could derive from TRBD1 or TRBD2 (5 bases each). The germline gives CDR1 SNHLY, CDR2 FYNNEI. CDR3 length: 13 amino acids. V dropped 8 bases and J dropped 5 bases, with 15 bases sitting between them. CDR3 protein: CASRDPPGETQYF. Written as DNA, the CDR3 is TGTGCCAGCCGGGACCCACCAGGGGAGACCCAGTACTTC.

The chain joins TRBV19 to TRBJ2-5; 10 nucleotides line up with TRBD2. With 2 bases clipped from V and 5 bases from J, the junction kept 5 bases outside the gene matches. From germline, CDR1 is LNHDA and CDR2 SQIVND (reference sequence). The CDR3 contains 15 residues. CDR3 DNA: TGTGCCAGTAGTATAAAGCGGGAGGGCCGGGAGACCCAGTACTTC. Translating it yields CASSIKREGRETQYF.

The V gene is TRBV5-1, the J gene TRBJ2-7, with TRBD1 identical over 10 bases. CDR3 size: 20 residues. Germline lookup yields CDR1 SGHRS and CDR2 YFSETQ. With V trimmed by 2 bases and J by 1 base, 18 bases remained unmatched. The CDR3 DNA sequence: TGCGCCAGCAGCTTCCCGAACAAACCCGGGACAGGGGAGCTTTCCTACGAGCAGTACTTC. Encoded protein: CASSFPNKPGTGELSYEQYF.

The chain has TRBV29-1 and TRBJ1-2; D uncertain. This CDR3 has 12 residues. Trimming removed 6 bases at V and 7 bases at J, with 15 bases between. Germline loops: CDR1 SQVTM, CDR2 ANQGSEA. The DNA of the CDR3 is TGCAGCGTCCTAGGCCAGGTTACTGGCTACACCTTC. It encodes CSVLGQVTGYTF.

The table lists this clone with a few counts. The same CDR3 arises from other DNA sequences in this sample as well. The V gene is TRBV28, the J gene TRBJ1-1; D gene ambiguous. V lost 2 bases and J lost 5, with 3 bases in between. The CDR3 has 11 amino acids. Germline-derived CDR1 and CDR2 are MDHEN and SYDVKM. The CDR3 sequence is CASSLGTEAFF. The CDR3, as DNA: TGTGCCAGCAGTTTAGGGACTGAAGCTTTCTTT.

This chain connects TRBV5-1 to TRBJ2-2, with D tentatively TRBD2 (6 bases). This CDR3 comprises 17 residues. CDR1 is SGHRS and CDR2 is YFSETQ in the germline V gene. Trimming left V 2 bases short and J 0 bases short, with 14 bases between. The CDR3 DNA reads TGCGCCAGCAGCTTCCCAACCGGGACTCCGAACACCGGGGAGCTGTTTTTT. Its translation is CASSFPTGTPNTGELFF.

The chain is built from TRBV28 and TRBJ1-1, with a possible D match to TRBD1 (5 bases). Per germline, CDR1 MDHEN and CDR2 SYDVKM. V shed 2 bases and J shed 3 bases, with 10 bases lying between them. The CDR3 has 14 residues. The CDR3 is CASSLRGEDTEAFF. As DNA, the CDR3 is TGTGCCAGCAGTTTACGGGGGGAGGACACTGAAGCTTTCTTT.